The clone carrying this TCR beta chain has a count of ten or more. Its antigen is still unknown. This sample is drawn from a study of T cells in Graves' hyperthyroidism and ophthalmopathy. Study outcomes and limitations: A 13 V-J signature model discriminated ophthalmopathy versus stable hyperthyroidism. Progression to ophthalmopathy was predicted a median of about 6.6 months early.

Germline values: CDR1 MNHEY, CDR2 SVGAGI. The ends were cut back, 2 bases at V and 1 base at J, with 8 bases in the middle. This CDR3 is 14 amino acids long. Graves' hyperthyroidism was deemed stable given no ophthalmopathy progression within 18 months. The PBMCs studied were ones that came from about 9.9 ml fresh peripheral blood. There were TCR beta CDR3 regions amplified from RNA transcripts. An initial round of RT-PCR targeting the TCR CDR3 relied on the HTBI primer set. TCRdb redid the calling of the multiplex PCR reads with MiXCR, one entry per CDR3 protein. The data show under 650,000 distinct CDR3 sequences, with about a sixth seen just once and approximately 3.8% held by the top ten.

This receptor was taken from a woman between 25 and 40 years old with Graves' hyperthyroidism. Sequences were obtained from blood. V is TRBV6-5 and J is TRBJ2-5; perhaps TRBD1 as D (5 bases). The CDR3: CASSYVRGQETQYF. CDR3 nucleotides: TGTGCCAGCAGTTACGTAAGGGGCCAAGAGACCCAGTACTTC.